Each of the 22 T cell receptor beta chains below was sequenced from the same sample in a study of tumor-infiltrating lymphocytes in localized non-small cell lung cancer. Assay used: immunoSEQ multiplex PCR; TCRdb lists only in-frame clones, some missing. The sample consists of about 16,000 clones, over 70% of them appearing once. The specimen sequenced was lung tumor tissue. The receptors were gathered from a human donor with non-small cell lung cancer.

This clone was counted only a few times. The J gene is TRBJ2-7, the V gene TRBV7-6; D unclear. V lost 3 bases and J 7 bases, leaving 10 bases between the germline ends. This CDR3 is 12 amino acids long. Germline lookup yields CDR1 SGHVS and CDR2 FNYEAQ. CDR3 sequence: CASSFDLQEQYF. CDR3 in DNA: TGTGCCAGCAGCTTCGATCTCCAGGAGCAGTACTTC.

Written as DNA, the CDR3 is TGTGCCAGCAGCTTAACTCAGGGTTTCACTGAAGCTTTCTTT. It specifies CASSLTQGFTEAFF. V is TRBV7-9 and J is TRBJ1-1; a weak D match, TRBD1 (5 bases). V was trimmed by 2 bases and J by 4 bases, leaving 11 bases between them. The germline V gene has CDR1 SEHNR and CDR2 FQNEAQ (reference sequence). CDR3 size: 14 residues. The variable domain in full, completed from reference TRBV7-9 and TRBJ1-1, reads DTGVSQNPRHKITKRGQNVTFRCDPISEHNRLYWYRQTLGQGPEFLTYFQNEAQLEKSRLLSDRFSAERPKGSFSTLEIQRTEQGDSAMYLCASSLTQGFTEAFFGQGTRLTVV.

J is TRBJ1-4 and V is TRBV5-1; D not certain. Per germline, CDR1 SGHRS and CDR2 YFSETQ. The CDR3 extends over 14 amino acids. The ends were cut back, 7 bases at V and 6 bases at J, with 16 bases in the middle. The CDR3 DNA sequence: TGCGCCAGCCGGGAGTCACAATATTATGAAAAACTGTTTTTT. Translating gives CASRESQYYEKLFF.

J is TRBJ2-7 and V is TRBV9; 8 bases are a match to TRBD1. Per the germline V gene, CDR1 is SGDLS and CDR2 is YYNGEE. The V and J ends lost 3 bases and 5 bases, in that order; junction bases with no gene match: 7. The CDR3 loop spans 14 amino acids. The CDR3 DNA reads TGTGCCAGCAGCGACGGACAGGGCATCCACGAGCAGTACTTC. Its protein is CASSDGQGIHEQYF. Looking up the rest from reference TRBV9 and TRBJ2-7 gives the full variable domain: DSGVTQTPKHLITATGQRVTLRCSPRSGDLSVYWYQQSLDQGLQFLIQYYNGEERAKGNILERFSAQQFPDLHSELNLSSLELGDSALYFCASSDGQGIHEQYFGPGTRLTVT.

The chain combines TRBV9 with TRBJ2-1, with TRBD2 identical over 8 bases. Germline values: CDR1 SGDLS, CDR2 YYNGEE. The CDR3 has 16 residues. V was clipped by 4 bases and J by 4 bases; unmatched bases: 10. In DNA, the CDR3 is TGTGCCAGCAGCCCCATCGGACTAGCAGATTACAATGAGCAGTTCTTC. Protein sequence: CASSPIGLADYNEQFF.

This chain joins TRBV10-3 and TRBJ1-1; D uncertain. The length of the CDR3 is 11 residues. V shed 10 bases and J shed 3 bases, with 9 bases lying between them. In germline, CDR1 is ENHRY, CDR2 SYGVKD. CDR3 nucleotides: TGTGCCACCCTATTTTACACTGAAGCTTTCTTT. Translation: CATLFYTEAFF.

The CDR3 protein is CASSPARGVGPTDTQYF. The CDR3, as DNA: TGTGCCAGCTCACCAGCGAGAGGGGTGGGCCCCACAGATACGCAGTATTTT. The chain couples TRBV18 to TRBJ2-3, with D possibly being TRBD1 or TRBD2 (5 bases each). This CDR3 contains 17 residues. Germline V gene sequence: CDR1 KGHSH, CDR2 LQKENI. V shed 2 bases and J shed 2 bases, with 17 bases lying between them.

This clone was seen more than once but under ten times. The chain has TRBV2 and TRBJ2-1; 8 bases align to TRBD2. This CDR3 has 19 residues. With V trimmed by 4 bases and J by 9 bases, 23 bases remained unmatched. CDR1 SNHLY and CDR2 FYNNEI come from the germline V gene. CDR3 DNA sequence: TGTGCCAGCAGTGTAAACCCCACGGGGGGGCGGTGGTTTGGGCGTGAGCAGTTCTTC. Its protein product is CASSVNPTGGRWFGREQFF.

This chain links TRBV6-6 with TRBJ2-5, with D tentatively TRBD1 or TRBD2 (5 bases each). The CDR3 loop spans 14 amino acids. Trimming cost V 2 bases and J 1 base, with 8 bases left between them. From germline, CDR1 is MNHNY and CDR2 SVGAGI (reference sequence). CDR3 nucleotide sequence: TGTGCCAGCAGTTACCCGGGGACCCAAGAGACCCAGTACTTC. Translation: CASSYPGTQETQYF.

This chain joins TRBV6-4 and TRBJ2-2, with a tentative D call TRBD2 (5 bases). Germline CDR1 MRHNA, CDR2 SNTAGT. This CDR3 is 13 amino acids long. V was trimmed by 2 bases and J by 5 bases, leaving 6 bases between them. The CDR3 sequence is CASSDRETGELFF. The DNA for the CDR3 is TGTGCCAGCAGTGACAGGGAGACCGGGGAGCTGTTTTTT.

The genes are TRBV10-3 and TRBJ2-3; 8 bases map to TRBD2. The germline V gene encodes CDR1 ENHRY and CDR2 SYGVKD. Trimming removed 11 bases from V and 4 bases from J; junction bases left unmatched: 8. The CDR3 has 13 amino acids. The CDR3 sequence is CAVHSGISDTQYF. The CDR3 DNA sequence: TGTGCCGTCCATAGCGGGATCTCAGATACGCAGTATTTT.

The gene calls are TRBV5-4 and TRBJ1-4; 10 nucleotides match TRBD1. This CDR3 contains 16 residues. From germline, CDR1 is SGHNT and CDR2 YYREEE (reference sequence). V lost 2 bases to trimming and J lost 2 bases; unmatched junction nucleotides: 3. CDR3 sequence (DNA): TGTGCCAGCAGCTTTCGGACAGGGGGGACTAATGAAAAACTGTTTTTT. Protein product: CASSFRTGGTNEKLFF.

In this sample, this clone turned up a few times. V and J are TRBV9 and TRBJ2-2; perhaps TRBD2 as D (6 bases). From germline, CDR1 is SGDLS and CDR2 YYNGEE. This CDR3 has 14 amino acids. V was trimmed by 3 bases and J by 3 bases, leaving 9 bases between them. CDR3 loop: CASSGAGYTGELFF. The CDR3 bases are TGTGCCAGCAGCGGTGCGGGATACACCGGGGAGCTGTTTTTT.

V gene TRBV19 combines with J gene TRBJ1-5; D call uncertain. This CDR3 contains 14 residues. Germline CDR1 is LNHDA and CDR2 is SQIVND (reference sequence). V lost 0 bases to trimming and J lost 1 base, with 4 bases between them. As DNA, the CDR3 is TGTGCCAGTAGTATAGAGGGGAGCAATCAGCCCCAGCATTTT. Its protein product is CASSIEGSNQPQHF.

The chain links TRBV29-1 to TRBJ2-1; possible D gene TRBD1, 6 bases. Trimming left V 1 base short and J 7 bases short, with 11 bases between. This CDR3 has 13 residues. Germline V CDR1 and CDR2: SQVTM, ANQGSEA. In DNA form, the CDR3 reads TGCAGCGTTGAAGGACGGCAGGGGAATGAGCAGTTCTTC. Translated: CSVEGRQGNEQFF.

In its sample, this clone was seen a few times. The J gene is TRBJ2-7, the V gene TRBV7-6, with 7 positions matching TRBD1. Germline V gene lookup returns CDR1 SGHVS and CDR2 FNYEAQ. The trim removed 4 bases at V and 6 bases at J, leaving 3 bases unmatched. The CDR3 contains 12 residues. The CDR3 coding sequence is TGTGCCAGCAGCTCAACAGGGGTCGAGCAGTACTTC. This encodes CASSSTGVEQYF.

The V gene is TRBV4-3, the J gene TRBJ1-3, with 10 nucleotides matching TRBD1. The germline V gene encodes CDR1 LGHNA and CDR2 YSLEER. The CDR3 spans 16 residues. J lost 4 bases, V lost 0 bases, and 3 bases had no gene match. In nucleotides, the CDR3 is TGCGCCAGCAGCCAAGACGGGACAGGGGCGGGAAACACCATATATTTT. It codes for CASSQDGTGAGNTIYF.

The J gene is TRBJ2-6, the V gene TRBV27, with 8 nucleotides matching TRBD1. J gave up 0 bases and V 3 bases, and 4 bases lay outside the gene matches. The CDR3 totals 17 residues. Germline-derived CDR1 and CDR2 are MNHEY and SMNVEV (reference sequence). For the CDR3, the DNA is TGTGCCAGCAGTTTTGCCGGGACAGGCTCTGGGGCCAACGTCCTGACTTTC. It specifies CASSFAGTGSGANVLTF.

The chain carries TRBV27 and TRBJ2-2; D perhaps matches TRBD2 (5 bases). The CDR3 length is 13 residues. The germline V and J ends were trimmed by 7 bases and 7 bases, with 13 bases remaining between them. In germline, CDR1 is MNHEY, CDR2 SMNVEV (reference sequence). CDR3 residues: CASKVGAGGELFF. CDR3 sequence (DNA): TGTGCCAGCAAGGTGGGAGCCGGCGGGGAGCTGTTTTTT.

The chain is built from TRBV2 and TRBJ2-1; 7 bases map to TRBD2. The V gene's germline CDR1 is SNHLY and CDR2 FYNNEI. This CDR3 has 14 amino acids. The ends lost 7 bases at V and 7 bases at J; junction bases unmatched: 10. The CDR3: CASTGTTGLNEQFF. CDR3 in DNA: TGTGCCAGCACTGGGACTACTGGCTTGAATGAGCAGTTCTTC.

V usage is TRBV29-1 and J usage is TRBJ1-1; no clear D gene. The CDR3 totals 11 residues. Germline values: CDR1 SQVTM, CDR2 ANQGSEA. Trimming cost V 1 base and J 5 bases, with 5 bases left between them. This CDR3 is CSVEARTEAFF. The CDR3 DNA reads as TGCAGCGTTGAAGCACGAACTGAAGCTTTCTTT.

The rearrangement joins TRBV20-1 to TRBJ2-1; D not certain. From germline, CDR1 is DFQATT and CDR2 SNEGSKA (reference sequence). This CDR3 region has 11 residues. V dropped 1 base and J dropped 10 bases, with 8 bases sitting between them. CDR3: CSARVGFEQFF. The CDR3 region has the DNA TGCAGTGCTAGAGTGGGCTTCGAGCAGTTCTTC.